This record covers a single T cell receptor (beta chain). Antigen unknown. This record belongs to a study of OX40 agonist ivuxolimab in advanced cancers. Study-level background: People in dose escalation had one of these cancers: hepatocellular carcinoma, melanoma, renal cell or head and neck cancer.

Drawing of blood for sampling happened at baseline, at cycle 4 day 1, and at cycle 7 day 1. Study findings and constraints: At 0.1 to 3.0 mg/kg and by week 6, clonal expansion occurred in CD4+ and CD8+ blood T cells.

Some clones are missing from TCRdb's copy, which holds only in-frame ones; the method was immunoSEQ multiplex PCR. The data show 45,000 to 60,000 clones, roughly nine tenths seen once. Per the germline V gene, CDR1 is MNHNY and CDR2 is SVGAGI (reference sequence). V gave up 0 bases and J gave up 7 bases; unmatched junction bases: 3. CDR3 size: 14 residues. This sample comprised CD4+ or CD8+ T cells sorted from blood, obtained in a trial of the OX40 agonist ivuxolimab. The J gene is TRBJ1-5, the V gene TRBV6-6; TRBD1 aligns across 7 bases. The clonotype originates from an adult with an advanced solid tumor such as melanoma, head and neck, liver or kidney cancer. DNA of the CDR3: TGTGCCAGCAGTTACTCGACAGGGTTCCAGCCCCAGCATTTT. This translates into CASSYSTGFQPQHF.